Sequencing of this TCR beta chain was carried out in a study of shared clonotypes between healthy human individuals. Study overall: Per-donor plates numbered three CD4 naive, three CD4 memory, two CD8 naive and one CD8 memory. Points from the study as a whole: Clonotypes shared by all four sorted-subset donors had higher generation probabilities than non-shared clonotypes.

Sequenced by immunoSEQ multiplex PCR; TCRdb stores in-frame clones only, minus some. In the table there are roughly 1,000,000 clones, approximately 80% of which are singletons. Germline assignment: CDR1 SNHLY and CDR2 FYNNEI. Trimming cost V 6 bases and J 3 bases, with 12 bases left between them. The CDR3 is 13 residues long. With respect to this clone: Its antigen is undetermined. No conserved phenylalanine or tryptophan ends this CDR3, so it is likely a read error.

This sequence originates from a man aged 18 to 29 in good health. Some clones in this sample may be carry-over from other donors' samples. The J gene is TRBJ2-7, the V gene TRBV2; perhaps TRBD1 as D (5 bases). Specimen: memory CD4+ T cells from PBMCs. The subset is: CD45RA-negative fraction. The CDR3 bases are TGTGCCAGCAGAGAGACAGCCTACTACGAGCAGTACCTC. This codes for CASRETAYYEQYL.